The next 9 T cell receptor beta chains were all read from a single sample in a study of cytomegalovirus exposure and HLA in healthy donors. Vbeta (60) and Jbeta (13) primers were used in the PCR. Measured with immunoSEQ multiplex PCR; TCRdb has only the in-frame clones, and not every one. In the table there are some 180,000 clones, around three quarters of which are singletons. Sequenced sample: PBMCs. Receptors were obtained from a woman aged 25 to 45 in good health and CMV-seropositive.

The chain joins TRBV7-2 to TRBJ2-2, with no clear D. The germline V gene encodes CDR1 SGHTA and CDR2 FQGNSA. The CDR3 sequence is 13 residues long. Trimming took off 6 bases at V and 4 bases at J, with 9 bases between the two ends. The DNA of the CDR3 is TGTGCCAGCAGGCTAGTAAGCACCGGGGAGCTGTTTTTT. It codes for CASRLVSTGELFF.

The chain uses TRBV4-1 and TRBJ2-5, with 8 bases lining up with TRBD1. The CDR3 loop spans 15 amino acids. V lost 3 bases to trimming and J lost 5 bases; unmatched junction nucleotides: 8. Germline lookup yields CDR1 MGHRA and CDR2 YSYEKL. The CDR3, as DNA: TGCGCCAGCAGCCAGTTACAGGGGGATACGGAGACCCAGTACTTC. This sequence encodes CASSQLQGDTETQYF.

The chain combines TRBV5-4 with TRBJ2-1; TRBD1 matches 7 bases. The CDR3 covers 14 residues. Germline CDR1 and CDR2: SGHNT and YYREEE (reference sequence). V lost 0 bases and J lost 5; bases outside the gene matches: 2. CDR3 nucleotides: TGTGCCAGCAGCTTGGGACAGGGAAACAATGAGCAGTTCTTC. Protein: CASSLGQGNNEQFF.

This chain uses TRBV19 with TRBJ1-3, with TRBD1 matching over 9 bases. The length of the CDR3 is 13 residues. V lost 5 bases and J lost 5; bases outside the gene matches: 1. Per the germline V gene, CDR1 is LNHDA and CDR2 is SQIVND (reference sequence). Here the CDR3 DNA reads TGTGCCAGTAGTGGGACAGGGAGAAACACCATATATTTT. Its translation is CASSGTGRNTIYF.

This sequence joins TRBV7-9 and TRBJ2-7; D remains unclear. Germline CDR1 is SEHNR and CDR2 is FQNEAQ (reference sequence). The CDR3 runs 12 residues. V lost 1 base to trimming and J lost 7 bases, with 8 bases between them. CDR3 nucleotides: TGTGCCAGCAGCTTAGGAGTCCCTGAGCAGTACTTC. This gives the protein CASSLGVPEQYF.

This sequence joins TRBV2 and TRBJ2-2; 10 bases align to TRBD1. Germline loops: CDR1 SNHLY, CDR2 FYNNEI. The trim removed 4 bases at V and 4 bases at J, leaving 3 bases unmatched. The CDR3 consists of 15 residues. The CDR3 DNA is TGTGCCAGCAGTGTTGGACAGGGGGGCACCGGGGAGCTGTTTTTT. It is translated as CASSVGQGGTGELFF.

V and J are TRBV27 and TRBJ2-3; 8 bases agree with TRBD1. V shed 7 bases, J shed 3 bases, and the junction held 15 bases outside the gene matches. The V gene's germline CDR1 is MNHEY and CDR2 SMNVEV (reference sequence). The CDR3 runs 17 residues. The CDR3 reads CASTGPPGQGDTDTQYF. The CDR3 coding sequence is TGTGCCAGCACCGGGCCTCCCGGACAGGGTGATACAGATACGCAGTATTTT.

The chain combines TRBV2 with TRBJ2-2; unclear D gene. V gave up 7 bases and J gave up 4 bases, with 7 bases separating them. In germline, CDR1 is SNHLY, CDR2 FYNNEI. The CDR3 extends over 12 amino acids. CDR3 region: CASKLSTGELFF. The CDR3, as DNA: TGTGCCAGCAAACTAAGCACCGGGGAGCTGTTTTTT.

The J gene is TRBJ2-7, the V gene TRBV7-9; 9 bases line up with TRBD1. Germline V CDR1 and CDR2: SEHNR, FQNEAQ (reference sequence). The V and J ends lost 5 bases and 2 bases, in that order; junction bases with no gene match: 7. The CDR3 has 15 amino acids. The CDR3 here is CASSTGQGRTYEQYF. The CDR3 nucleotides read TGTGCCAGCAGCACGGGACAGGGTAGGACCTACGAGCAGTACTTC.